This TCR beta chain was captured by sequencing in a study of T cells in Graves' hyperthyroidism and ophthalmopathy. Overall study: Staff took peripheral blood when the initial diagnosis was made, before any treatment began.

Enrolled ophthalmopathy patients presented with a Clinical Activity Score of at least 3, a NOSPECS grade of at least 4, and disease duration under 3 months. Diagnosis relied on clinical symptoms, serum thyroxine and TRAb, thyroid ultrasound and orbital computed tomography. Each 10 ml fresh peripheral blood draw supplied the PBMCs. Losses at the gene ends were 4 bases for V and 4 bases for J; bases not matched to a gene: 8. Germline V gives CDR1 SGHNT, CDR2 YENEEA. The CDR3 extends over 17 amino acids. There are many counts of this clonotype. The CDR3 regions of TCR beta were amplified from RNA transcripts. TCR CDR3 regions were first amplified by RT-PCR with HTBI primers. One entry per CDR3 protein results from TCRdb running MiXCR on the multiplex PCR reads. The table lists fewer than 650,000 distinct CDR3 sequences, approximately 15% of them singletons.

The V call is TRBV11-3, the J call TRBJ2-5, with TRBD2 identical over 14 bases. Sequenced: blood. The clonotype was recovered from a woman aged 40-49 years with Graves' ophthalmopathy. Written as DNA, the CDR3 is TGTGCCAGCAGCTCCGGAAAGGGACTAGCGGGAGTAGAGACCCAGTACTTC. Translation gives CASSSGKGLAGVETQYF.